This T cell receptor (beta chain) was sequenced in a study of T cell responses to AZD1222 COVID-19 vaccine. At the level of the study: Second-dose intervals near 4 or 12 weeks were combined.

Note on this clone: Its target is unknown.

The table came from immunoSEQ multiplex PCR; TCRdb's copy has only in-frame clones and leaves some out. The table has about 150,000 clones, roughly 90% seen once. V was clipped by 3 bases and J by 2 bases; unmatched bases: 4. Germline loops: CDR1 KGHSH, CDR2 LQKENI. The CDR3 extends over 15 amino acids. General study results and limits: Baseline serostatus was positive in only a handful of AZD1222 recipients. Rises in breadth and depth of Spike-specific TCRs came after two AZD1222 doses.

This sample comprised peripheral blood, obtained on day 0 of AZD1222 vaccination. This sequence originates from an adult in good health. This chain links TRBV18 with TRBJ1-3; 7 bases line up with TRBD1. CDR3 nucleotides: TGTGCCAGCTCACCGCAGACAGGGACTGGAAACACCATATATTTT. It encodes CASSPQTGTGNTIYF. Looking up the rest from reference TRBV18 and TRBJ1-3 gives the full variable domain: NAGVMQNPRHLVRRRGQEARLRCSPMKGHSHVYWYRQLPEEGLKFMVYLQKENIIDESGMPKERFSAEFPKEGPSILRIQQVVRGDSAAYFCASSPQTGTGNTIYFGEGSWLTVV.